The next 10 T cell receptor beta chains were all read from a single sample in a study of glioma-infiltrating T cells. The iRepertoire nested amplicon-rescue multiplex PCR amplified TCR alpha and beta CDR3s from RNA. MiXCR, run by TCRdb on the multiplex PCR reads, gives a single entry per CDR3 protein. This sample has fewer than 110,000 distinct CDR3 sequences, with about 30% found just once. Sequences were obtained from glioma tissue, nonneoplastic brain tissue, or PBMCs (not recorded which). Receptors were obtained from a human donor with low-grade glioma or glioblastoma, undergoing nonglioma brain surgery, or in good health (not recorded which).

This clonotype was seen more than once but under ten times. The rearrangement uses TRBV7-3 and TRBJ1-2, with TRBD1 identical over 8 bases. This CDR3 has 15 residues. V shed 6 bases and J 8 bases; nucleotides not matched to a gene: 14. Germline CDR1 and CDR2: SGHTA and FQGTGA. In nucleotides, the CDR3 is TGTGCCAGCAGTTTCCCGGGACAGGTCTTCGAGGGCTACACCTTC. Its translation: CASSFPGQVFEGYTF.

The V gene is TRBV12-3 or TRBV12-4, the J gene TRBJ1-3; D unclear. CDR3 size: 15 residues. With 1 base removed from V and 3 bases from J, the gap between germline ends came to 10 bases. CDR3 in DNA: TGTGCCAGCAGTTTAGGGTCAGTAATTGGAAACACCATATATTTT. Amino acid sequence: CASSLGSVIGNTIYF.

This clonotype was observed at least ten times. The chain links TRBV20-1 to TRBJ1-2, with 8 nucleotides matching TRBD1. Trimming cost V 4 bases and J 3 bases; bases outside gene matches: 7. This CDR3 contains 14 residues. The germline V gene has CDR1 DFQATT and CDR2 SNEGSKA (reference sequence). CDR3 nucleotides: TGCAGTGCTACTGAGGGGGACAGGTACTATGGCTACACCTTC. It is translated as CSATEGDRYYGYTF.

This clonotype has a count of ten or more. The J gene is TRBJ2-3, the V gene TRBV7-9, with 9 bases matching TRBD1. Germline V CDR1 and CDR2: SEHNR, FQNEAQ (reference sequence). The CDR3 is 16 amino acids. The junction had 4 bases not matched to a gene; V was cut back by 3 bases and J by 0 bases. The DNA for the CDR3 is TGTGCCAGCAGCTTTTCGACAGGGGGGAGCACAGATACGCAGTATTTT. It is translated as CASSFSTGGSTDTQYF.

With respect to this clonotype: It may be a read error: a sequence one base away is much more abundant. V gene TRBV6-1 combines with J gene TRBJ2-7; D uncertain. The CDR3 has 14 amino acids. Germline assignment: CDR1 MNHNS and CDR2 SASEGT. Between the trimmed V and J ends, which lost 6 bases and 7 bases, there was a span of 19 bases. Here the CDR3 reads CASRTVYPYNEQYF. DNA for the CDR3: TGTGCCAGCAGGACCGTTTACCCCTACAATGAGCAGTACTTC.

A note on this clonotype: One end of the junction fails to match germline, which may point to a read error. The genes are TRBV24-1 and TRBJ2-2; 11 bases map to TRBD1. This CDR3 spans 22 amino acids. The germline CDR1 and CDR2 sequences are KGHDR and SFDVKD. CDR3 bases: TGTGCCACCAGTGATCCTAATAATGACCCGGACAGGGGGCGGATCGACACGGGGGAGCTGTTTTTT. This translates into CATSDPNNDPDRGRIDTGELFF.

This sequence joins TRBV19 and TRBJ2-7, with a possible D match to TRBD2 (6 bases). The V gene's germline CDR1 is LNHDA and CDR2 SQIVND (reference sequence). V was shortened by 4 bases and J by 2 bases, with 21 bases between the two germline ends. The CDR3 loop spans 17 amino acids. Here the CDR3 DNA reads TGTGCCAGTAGTAGCGGGACCCCCGCTCTCCCTACCTACGAGCAGTACTTC. Amino acids: CASSSGTPALPTYEQYF.

The rearrangement links TRBV4-1 to TRBJ1-2; perhaps TRBD1 as D (5 bases). CDR1 and CDR2 (germline): MGHRA, YSYEKL. The CDR3 consists of 15 residues. V was clipped by 0 bases and J by 3 bases, with 11 bases between them. The CDR3 nucleotides are TGCGCCAGCAGCCAAGATGCAGGGACTGACTATGGCTACACCTTC. Its translation is CASSQDAGTDYGYTF.

The V call is TRBV30, the J call TRBJ2-1, with D maybe TRBD2 (7 bases). Trimming left V 5 bases short and J 4 bases short, with 18 bases between. Per germline, CDR1 GTSNPN and CDR2 SVGIG (reference sequence). The CDR3 covers 15 residues. The CDR3 is CAWEGGGYPYNEQFF. The DNA of the CDR3 is TGTGCCTGGGAGGGGGGGGGCTATCCGTACAATGAGCAGTTCTTC. Together with reference TRBV30 and TRBJ2-1, the CDR3 gives the full variable domain: SQTIHQWPATLVQPVGSPLSLECTVEGTSNPNLYWYRQAAGRGLQLLFYSVGIGQISSEVPQNLSASRPQDRQFILSSKKLLLSDSGFYLCAWEGGGYPYNEQFFGPGTRLTVL.

This clonotype appeared a few times. This rearrangement joins TRBV29-1 to TRBJ2-7; D remains unclear. CDR3 size: 12 residues. V lost 3 bases to trimming and J lost 4 bases, with 10 bases between them. The V gene's germline CDR1 is SQVTM and CDR2 ANQGSEA. This CDR3 reads CSVESQFYEQYF. CDR3 nucleotides: TGCAGCGTTGAGAGCCAGTTTTACGAGCAGTACTTC.